A single sample is the source of the 15 T cell receptor beta chains below, sequenced in a study of shared clonotypes between healthy human individuals. Generated by immunoSEQ multiplex PCR, the TCRdb table keeps only in-frame clones and is missing some. The sample contains roughly 330,000 clones, around 72% of which appear only once. The sample consisted of memory CD4+ T cells sorted from blood. As to subset: CD45RA-negative fraction. All receptors derive from a man in his thirties or forties in good health.

CDR3 region: CASSQGIAGGPKDTQYF. The CDR3 DNA reads as TGCGCCAGCAGCCAAGGCATAGCGGGAGGGCCTAAAGATACGCAGTATTTT. This chain connects TRBV4-1 to TRBJ2-3; 11 bases fit TRBD2. V lost 1 base, J lost 5 bases, and 8 bases stayed unmatched. There are 17 residues in the CDR3. Germline V CDR1 and CDR2: MGHRA, YSYEKL.

This clone turned up a few times. An end of the junction does not agree with germline; a read error may underlie this. This sequence joins TRBV7-7 and TRBJ2-1; D perhaps matches TRBD2 (7 bases). Germline-derived CDR1 and CDR2 are SSHAT and FNYEAQ (reference sequence). The CDR3 sequence is 15 residues long. The CDR3 DNA sequence: TGTGCTAGCAGCCCAGGGGAGGGGCAATGGAATGAGCAGTTCTTC. Amino acid sequence: CASSPGEGQWNEQFF.

About this clone itself: A far larger clone is only one base removed, so a read error is likely. For the CDR3, the DNA is TGTGCCAGCAAAGGGGACAACGGCAATCAGCCCCAGCATTTT. The encoded protein is CASKGDNGNQPQHF. The V call is TRBV28, the J call TRBJ1-5, with a possible D match to TRBD1 (6 bases). The CDR3 consists of 14 residues. The V gene's germline CDR1 is MDHEN and CDR2 SYDVKM. V was shortened by 7 bases and J by 2 bases, with 12 bases between the two germline ends.

The chain has TRBV2 and TRBJ2-1; the D gene is possibly TRBD2 (6 bases). The germline gives CDR1 SNHLY, CDR2 FYNNEI. This CDR3 region has 16 residues. V lost 0 bases to trimming and J lost 10 bases, with 19 bases between them. CDR3: CASSEARDAGGSEQFF. The DNA for the CDR3 is TGTGCCAGCAGTGAAGCGCGGGACGCCGGCGGATCGGAGCAGTTCTTC.

This clone was seen only once. V usage is TRBV7-9 and J usage is TRBJ2-3; 7 nucleotides match TRBD2. This CDR3 is 14 amino acids long. Trimming at V came to 3 bases and at J to 1 base, leaving 1 base not matched to a gene. Germline lookup yields CDR1 SEHNR and CDR2 FQNEAQ (reference sequence). The CDR3, as DNA: TGTGCCAGCAGCTTGACTAGCCGCACAGATACGCAGTATTTT. This codes for CASSLTSRTDTQYF.

This chain connects TRBV5-1 to TRBJ2-3; TRBD2 might be the D (6 bases). CDR1 is SGHRS and CDR2 is YFSETQ in the germline V gene. Trimming pared 0 bases from V and 5 bases from J, leaving 16 bases between. The CDR3 spans 16 residues. Written as DNA, the CDR3 is TGCGCCAGCAGCTTGGAGGGACTCCGCGGAGAAGATACGCAGTATTTT. It encodes CASSLEGLRGEDTQYF.

The chain uses TRBV5-1 and TRBJ2-1; D is possibly TRBD1 (5 bases). The germline V gene has CDR1 SGHRS and CDR2 YFSETQ. The CDR3 length is 16 residues. V lost 1 base to trimming and J lost 0 bases, with 11 bases between them. The CDR3 coding sequence is TGCGCCAGCAGCTTGTCAGGGTTCATCTCCTACAATGAGCAGTTCTTC. It translates to CASSLSGFISYNEQFF.

The chain carries TRBV5-5 and TRBJ1-3; no clear D gene. Germline V gene sequence: CDR1 SGHKS, CDR2 YYEKEE (reference sequence). The CDR3 extends over 14 amino acids. Trimming cost V 1 base and J 0 bases, with 5 bases left between them. The CDR3 here is CASSLLSSGNTIYF. The CDR3 coding sequence is TGTGCCAGCAGCTTGCTGAGCTCTGGAAACACCATATATTTT.

V gene TRBV7-2 combines with J gene TRBJ2-1, with 8 positions matching TRBD1. J was trimmed by 4 bases and V by 1 base; bases with no gene match: 6. The V gene's germline CDR1 is SGHTA and CDR2 FQGNSA. The CDR3 sequence is 16 residues long. The CDR3 sequence is CASSLVGGQGYNEQFF. The CDR3 DNA follows: TGTGCCAGCAGCTTAGTCGGAGGACAGGGTTACAATGAGCAGTTCTTC.

This clone showed up many times. The chain recombines TRBV5-1 with TRBJ2-4; tentatively, D is TRBD1 (5 bases). The CDR3 sequence is 15 residues long. Germline V gene lookup returns CDR1 SGHRS and CDR2 YFSETQ. V dropped 0 bases and J dropped 2 bases, with 9 bases sitting between them. The CDR3 nucleotides read TGCGCCAGCAGCTTGGGGGCGGACACCAAAAACATTCAGTACTTC. Translated: CASSLGADTKNIQYF.

This chain links TRBV5-1 with TRBJ1-3; maybe TRBD1 (5 bases). Germline V gene data show CDR1 as SGHRS and CDR2 as YFSETQ. Trimming took off 0 bases at V and 0 bases at J, with 10 bases between the two ends. The CDR3 has 16 amino acids. The chain's CDR3 is CASSLAGDPSGNTIYF. The CDR3 DNA reads as TGCGCCAGCAGCTTGGCCGGGGACCCCTCTGGAAACACCATATATTTT.

V is TRBV5-1 and J is TRBJ2-1, with 7 bases aligning to TRBD2. The CDR3 totals 15 residues. The J segment lost 8 bases and the V segment lost 4 bases, leaving 12 bases of the junction unmatched. CDR1 and CDR2 from the germline V gene are SGHRS and YFSETQ. CDR3 residues: CASSNIGGSGDEQFF. For the CDR3, the DNA is TGCGCCAGCAGCAATATCGGCGGGAGTGGCGATGAGCAGTTCTTC.

In regard to this clone: The same CDR3 is also encoded by other DNA sequences in this sample. V is TRBV5-1 and J is TRBJ2-3; D tentatively reads TRBD1 or TRBD2 (5 bases each). V dropped 1 base and J dropped 2 bases, with 11 bases sitting between them. The germline gives CDR1 SGHRS, CDR2 YFSETQ. The CDR3 length is 15 residues. The CDR3 protein is CASSLRGVNTDTQYF. CDR3 nucleotide sequence: TGCGCCAGCAGCTTGCGGGGCGTAAACACAGATACGCAGTATTTT.

The chain links TRBV5-1 to TRBJ1-1, with TRBD1 as a possible D gene (5 bases). The CDR3 sequence is 15 residues long. Looked up from germline, CDR1 is SGHRS and CDR2 is YFSETQ. With 3 bases removed from V and 8 bases from J, the gap between germline ends came to 20 bases. The CDR3, as DNA: TGCGCCAGCAGCTCTCAGACAAAGGGGACCCGAGAAGCTTTCTTT. It encodes CASSSQTKGTREAFF.

The rearrangement joins TRBV11-2 to TRBJ1-4; possibly TRBD1 for D (5 bases). Trimming left V 2 bases short and J 11 bases short, with 15 bases between. Per the germline V gene, CDR1 is SGHAT and CDR2 is FQNNGV. The CDR3 totals 14 residues. The CDR3 sequence: CASSLRVVSGKLFF. CDR3 bases: TGTGCCAGCAGCTTAAGGGTGGTCTCAGGGAAACTGTTTTTT.